This T cell receptor beta chain was identified in a study of T cells in Graves' hyperthyroidism and ophthalmopathy. Regions amplified from RNA transcripts were the TCR beta CDR3 regions. The primer set for the first-round RT-PCR of the TCR CDR3 was HTBI. Via MiXCR, TCRdb re-called the multiplex PCR reads, giving one row per CDR3 protein. Among hundreds of thousands of distinct CDR3 sequences listed, about 15% were seen once. This clonotype came up many times. The CDR3 is 15 amino acids. CDR1 is MDHEN and CDR2 is SYDVKM in the germline V gene. Trimming left V 3 bases short and J 1 base short, with 12 bases between. Exclusion of patients followed from uncontrolled infection, other autoimmune disease, pregnancy or lactation. A roughly 10 ml volume of fresh peripheral blood provided the PBMCs.

The clonotype was recovered from a woman in her thirties or forties with Graves' hyperthyroidism. Sample: blood. The V call is TRBV28, the J call TRBJ1-1; D uncertain. Here the CDR3 reads CASSFFGRKNTEAFF. For the CDR3, the DNA is TGTGCCAGCAGTTTTTTCGGCAGGAAGAACACTGAAGCTTTCTTT.